This entry describes one T cell receptor beta chain. The assay was immunoSEQ multiplex PCR, and TCRdb's table has in-frame clones only and misses some. The repertoire holds around 40,000 clones, with roughly three quarters as singletons. V shed 4 bases and J shed 8 bases, with 15 bases lying between them. Germline V CDR1 and CDR2: MNHNS, SASEGT. CDR3 length: 14 amino acids. This record belongs to a study of chemoradiotherapy in HPV16-positive cancers. This sample comprised blood, obtained from a patient who underwent chemoradiotherapy. This clonotype originated in a human donor with HPV-associated anogenital cancer. This rearrangement joins TRBV6-1 to TRBJ1-5; possibly TRBD1 for D (5 bases). CDR3 protein: CASSGGGAGKPQHF. CDR3 sequence (DNA): TGTGCCAGCAGTGGGGGGGGAGCGGGCAAGCCCCAGCATTTT.